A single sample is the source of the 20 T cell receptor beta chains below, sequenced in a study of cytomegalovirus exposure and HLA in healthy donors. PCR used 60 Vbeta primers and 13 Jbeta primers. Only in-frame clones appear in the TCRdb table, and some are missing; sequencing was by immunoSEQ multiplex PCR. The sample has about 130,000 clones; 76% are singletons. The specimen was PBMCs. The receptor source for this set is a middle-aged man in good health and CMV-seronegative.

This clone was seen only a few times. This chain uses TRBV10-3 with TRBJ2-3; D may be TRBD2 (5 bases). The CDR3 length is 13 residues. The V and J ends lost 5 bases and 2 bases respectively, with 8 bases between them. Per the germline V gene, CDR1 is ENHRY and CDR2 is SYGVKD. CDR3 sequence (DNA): TGTGCCATCAGTCGGGAAGACACAGATACGCAGTATTTT. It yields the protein CAISREDTDTQYF.

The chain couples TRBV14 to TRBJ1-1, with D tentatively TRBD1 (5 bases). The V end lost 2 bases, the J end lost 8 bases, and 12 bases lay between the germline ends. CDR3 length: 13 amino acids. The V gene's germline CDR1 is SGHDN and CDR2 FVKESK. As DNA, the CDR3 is TGTGCCAGCAGCCAATACATCGGGGGGGAAGCTTTCTTT. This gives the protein CASSQYIGGEAFF.

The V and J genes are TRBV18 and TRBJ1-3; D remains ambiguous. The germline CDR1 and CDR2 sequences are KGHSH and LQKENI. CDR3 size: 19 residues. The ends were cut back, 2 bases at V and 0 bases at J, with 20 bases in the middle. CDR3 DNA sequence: TGTGCCAGCTCACCAATCTCGGGCCTCGGGGAGAGCTCTGGAAACACCATATATTTT. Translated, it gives CASSPISGLGESSGNTIYF.

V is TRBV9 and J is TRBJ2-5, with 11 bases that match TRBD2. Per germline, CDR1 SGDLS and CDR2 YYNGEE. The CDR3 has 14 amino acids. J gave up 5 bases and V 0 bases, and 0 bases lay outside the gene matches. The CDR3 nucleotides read TGTGCCAGCAGCGTAGCTAGCGGGGGGGAGACCCAGTACTTC. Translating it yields CASSVASGGETQYF.

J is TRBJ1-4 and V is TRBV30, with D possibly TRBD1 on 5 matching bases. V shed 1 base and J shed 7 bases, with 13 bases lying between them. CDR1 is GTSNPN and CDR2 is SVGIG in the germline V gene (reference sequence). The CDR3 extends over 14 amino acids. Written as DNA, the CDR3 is TGTGCCTGGAGTGAGGTACAGGTGCCTGAAAAACTGTTTTTT. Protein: CAWSEVQVPEKLFF.

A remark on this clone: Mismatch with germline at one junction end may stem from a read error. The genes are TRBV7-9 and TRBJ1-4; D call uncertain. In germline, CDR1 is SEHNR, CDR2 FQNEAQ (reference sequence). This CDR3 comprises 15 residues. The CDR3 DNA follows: TGTTCCAGCAGCGGGCAAGAGACGGCCCATGAAAAACTGTTTTTT. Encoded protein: CSSSGQETAHEKLFF.

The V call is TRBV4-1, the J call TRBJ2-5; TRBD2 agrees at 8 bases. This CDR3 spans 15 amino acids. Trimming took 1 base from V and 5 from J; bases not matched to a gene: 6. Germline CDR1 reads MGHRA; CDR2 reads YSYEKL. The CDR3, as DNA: TGCGCCAGCAGCCAAGTCAGGAGCGGGGGTGAGACCCAGTACTTC. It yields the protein CASSQVRSGGETQYF.

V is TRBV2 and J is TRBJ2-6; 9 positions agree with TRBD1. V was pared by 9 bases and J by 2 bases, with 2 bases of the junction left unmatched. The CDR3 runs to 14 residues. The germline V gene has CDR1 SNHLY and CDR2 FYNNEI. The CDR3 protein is CARGTGTGANVLTF. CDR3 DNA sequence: TGTGCCAGGGGGACAGGGACTGGGGCCAACGTCCTGACTTTC.

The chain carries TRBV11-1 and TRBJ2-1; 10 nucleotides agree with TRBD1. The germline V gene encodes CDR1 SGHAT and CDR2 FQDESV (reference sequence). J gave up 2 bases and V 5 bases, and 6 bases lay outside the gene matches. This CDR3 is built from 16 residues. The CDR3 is CASSGEGQGTYNEQFF. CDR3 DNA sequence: TGTGCCAGCAGCGGGGAGGGACAGGGGACCTACAATGAGCAGTTCTTC.

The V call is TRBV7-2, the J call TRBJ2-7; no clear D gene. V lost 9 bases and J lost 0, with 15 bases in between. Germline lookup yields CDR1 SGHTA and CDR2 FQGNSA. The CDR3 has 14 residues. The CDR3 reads CASRPTTASYEQYF. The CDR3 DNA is TGTGCCAGTCGACCCACAACAGCCTCCTACGAGCAGTACTTC.

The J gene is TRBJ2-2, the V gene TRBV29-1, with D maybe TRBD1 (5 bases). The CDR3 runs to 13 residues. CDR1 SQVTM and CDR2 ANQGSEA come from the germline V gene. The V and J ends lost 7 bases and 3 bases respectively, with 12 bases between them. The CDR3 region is CSAYDRDTGELFF. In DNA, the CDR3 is TGCAGCGCTTACGACAGAGACACCGGGGAGCTGTTTTTT.

CDR3 DNA sequence: TGTGCCAGCAGCAGTACTAGCGGTGAGGGGACCCAGTACTTC. It encodes CASSSTSGEGTQYF. The V gene is TRBV7-9, the J gene TRBJ2-5; 8 positions agree with TRBD2. CDR1 is SEHNR and CDR2 is FQNEAQ in the germline V gene (reference sequence). Trimming took 5 bases from V and 7 from J; bases not matched to a gene: 9. CDR3 length: 14 amino acids.

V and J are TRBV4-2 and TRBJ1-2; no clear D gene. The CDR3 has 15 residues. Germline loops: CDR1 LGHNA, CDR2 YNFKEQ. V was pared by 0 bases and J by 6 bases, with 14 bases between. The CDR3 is CASSQDGTEGNGYTF. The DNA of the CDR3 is TGTGCCAGCAGCCAAGATGGCACAGAAGGAAATGGCTACACCTTC.

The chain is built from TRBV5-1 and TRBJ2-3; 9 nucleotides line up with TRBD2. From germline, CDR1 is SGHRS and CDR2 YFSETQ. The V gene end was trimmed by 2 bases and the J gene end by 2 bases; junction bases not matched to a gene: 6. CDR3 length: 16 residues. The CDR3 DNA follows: TGCGCCAGCAGCTTCAACTTAGCGGGGGCCACAGATACGCAGTATTTT. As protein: CASSFNLAGATDTQYF.

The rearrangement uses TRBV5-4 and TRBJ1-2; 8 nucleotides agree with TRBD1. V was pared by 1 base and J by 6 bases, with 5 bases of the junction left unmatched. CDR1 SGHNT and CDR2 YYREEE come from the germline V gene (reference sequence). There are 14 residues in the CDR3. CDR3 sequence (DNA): TGTGCCAGCAGCTTGCTCCCAGGGGGCCATGGCTACACCTTC. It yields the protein CASSLLPGGHGYTF.

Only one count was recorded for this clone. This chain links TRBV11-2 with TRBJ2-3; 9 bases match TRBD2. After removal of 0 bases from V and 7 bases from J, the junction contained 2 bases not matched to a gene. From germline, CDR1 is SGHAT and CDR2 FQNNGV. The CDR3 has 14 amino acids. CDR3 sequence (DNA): TGTGCCAGCAGCTTAGATGCGGGGGGGAATACGCAGTATTTT. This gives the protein CASSLDAGGNTQYF.

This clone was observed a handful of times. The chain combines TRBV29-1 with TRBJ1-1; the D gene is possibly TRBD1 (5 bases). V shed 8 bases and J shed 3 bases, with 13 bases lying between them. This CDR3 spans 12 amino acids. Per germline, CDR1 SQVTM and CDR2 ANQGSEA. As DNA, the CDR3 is TGCAGCTCGGGGGAGAAGCACACTGAAGCTTTCTTT. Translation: CSSGEKHTEAFF. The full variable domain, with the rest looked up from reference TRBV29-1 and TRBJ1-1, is SAVISQKPSRDICQRGTSLTIQCQVDSQVTMMFWYRQQPGQSLTLIATANQGSEATYESGFVIDKFPISRPNLTFSTLTVSNMSPEDSSIYLCSSGEKHTEAFFGQGTRLTVV.

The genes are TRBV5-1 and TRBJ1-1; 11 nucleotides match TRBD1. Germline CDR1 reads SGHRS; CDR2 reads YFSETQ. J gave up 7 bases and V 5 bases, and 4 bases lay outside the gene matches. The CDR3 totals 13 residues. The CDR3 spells CASRSGTGGEAFF. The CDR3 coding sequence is TGCGCCAGCAGATCCGGGACAGGGGGTGAAGCTTTCTTT.

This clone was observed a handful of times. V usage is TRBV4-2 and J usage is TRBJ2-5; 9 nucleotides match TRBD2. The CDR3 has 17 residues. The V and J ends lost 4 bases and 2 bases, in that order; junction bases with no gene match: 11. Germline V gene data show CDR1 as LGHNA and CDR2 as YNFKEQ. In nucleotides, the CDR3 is TGTGCCAGCAGCCGGGGGGGGGCTAGCGGGGAACAAGAGACCCAGTACTTC. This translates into CASSRGGASGEQETQYF.

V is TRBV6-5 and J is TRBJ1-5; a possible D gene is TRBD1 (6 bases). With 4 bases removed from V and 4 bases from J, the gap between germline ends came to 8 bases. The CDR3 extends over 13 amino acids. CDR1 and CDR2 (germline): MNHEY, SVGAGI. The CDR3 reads CASSLTGNQPQHF. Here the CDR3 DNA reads TGTGCCAGCAGTTTAACAGGGAATCAGCCCCAGCATTTT.